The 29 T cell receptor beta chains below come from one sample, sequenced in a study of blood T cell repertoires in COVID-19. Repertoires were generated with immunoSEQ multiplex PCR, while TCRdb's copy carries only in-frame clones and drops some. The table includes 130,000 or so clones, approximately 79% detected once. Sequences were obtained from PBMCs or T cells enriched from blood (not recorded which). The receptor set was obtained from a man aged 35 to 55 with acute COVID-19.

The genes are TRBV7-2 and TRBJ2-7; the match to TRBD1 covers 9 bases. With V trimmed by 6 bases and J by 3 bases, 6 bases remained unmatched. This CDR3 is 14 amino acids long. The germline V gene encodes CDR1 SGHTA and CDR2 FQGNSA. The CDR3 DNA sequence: TGTGCCAGCAGAACCGGGACAGGGAGCTACGAGCAGTACTTC. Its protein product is CASRTGTGSYEQYF. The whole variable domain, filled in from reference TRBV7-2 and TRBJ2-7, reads GAGVSQSPSNKVTEKGKDVELRCDPISGHTALYWYRQSLGQGLEFLIYFQGNSAPDKSGLPSDRFSAERTGGSVSTLTIQRTQQEDSAVYLCASRTGTGSYEQYFGPGTRLTVT.

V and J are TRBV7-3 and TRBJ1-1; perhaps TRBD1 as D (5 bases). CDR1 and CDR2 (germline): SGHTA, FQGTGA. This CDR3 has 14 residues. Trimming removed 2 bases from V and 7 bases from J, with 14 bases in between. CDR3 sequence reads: CASSLYGGPGEAFF. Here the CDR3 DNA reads TGTGCCAGCAGCTTATACGGGGGTCCAGGTGAAGCTTTCTTT.

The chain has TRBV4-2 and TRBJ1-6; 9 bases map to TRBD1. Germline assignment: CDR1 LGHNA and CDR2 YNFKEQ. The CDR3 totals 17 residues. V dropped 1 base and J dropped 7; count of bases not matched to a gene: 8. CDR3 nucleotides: TGTGCCAGCAGCCAAGGGGGGACAGGGAGAGGGAATTCACCCCTCCACTTT. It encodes CASSQGGTGRGNSPLHF.

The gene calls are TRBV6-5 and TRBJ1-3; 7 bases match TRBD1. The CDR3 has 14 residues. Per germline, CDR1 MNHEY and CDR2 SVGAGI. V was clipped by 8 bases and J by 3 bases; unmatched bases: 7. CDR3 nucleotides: TGTGCCAGCTGTAGGGGGCCTAATGGAAACACCATATATTTT. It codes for CASCRGPNGNTIYF.

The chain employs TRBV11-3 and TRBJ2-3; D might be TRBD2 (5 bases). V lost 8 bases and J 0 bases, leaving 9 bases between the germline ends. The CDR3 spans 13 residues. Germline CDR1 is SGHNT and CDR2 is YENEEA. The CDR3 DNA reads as TGTGCCAGCTCGGGCGGGAGCACAGATACGCAGTATTTT. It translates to CASSGGSTDTQYF. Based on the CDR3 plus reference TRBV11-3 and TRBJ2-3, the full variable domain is EAGVVQSPRYKIIEKKQPVAFWCNPISGHNTLYWYLQNLGQGPELLIRYENEEAVDDSQLPKDRFSAERLKGVDSTLKIQPAELGDSAVYLCASSGGSTDTQYFGPGTRLTVL.

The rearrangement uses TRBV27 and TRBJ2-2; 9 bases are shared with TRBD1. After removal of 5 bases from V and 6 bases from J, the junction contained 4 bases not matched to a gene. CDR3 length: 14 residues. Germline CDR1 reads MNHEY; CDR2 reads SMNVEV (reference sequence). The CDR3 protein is CASSTDRGSGELFF. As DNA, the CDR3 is TGTGCCAGCAGTACGGACAGGGGCTCCGGGGAGCTGTTTTTT.

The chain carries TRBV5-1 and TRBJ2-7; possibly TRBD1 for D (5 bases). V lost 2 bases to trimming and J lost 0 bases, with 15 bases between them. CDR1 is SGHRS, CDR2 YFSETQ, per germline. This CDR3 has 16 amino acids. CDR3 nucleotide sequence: TGCGCCAGCAGCTTAGGACCTGACAGAAGCTCCTACGAGCAGTACTTC. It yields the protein CASSLGPDRSSYEQYF.

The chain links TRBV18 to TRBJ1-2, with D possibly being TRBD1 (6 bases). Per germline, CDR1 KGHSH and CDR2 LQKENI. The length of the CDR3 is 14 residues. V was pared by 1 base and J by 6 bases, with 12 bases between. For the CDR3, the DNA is TGTGCCAGCTCACCACGACAGGAGGAGGATGGCTACACCTTC. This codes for CASSPRQEEDGYTF.

CDR3 in DNA: TGTGCCAGCCGTGGGCCCAATCAGCCCCAGCATTTT. This codes for CASRGPNQPQHF. The chain uses TRBV28 and TRBJ1-5; no definite D call. The V gene's germline CDR1 is MDHEN and CDR2 SYDVKM. CDR3 length equals 12 residues. Trimming removed 8 bases at V and 3 bases at J, with 8 bases between.

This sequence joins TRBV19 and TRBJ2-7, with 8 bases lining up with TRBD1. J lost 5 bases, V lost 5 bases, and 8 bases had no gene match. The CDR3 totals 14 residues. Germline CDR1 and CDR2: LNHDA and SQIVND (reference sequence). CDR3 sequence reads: CASSDGTGQDEQYF. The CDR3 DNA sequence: TGTGCCAGTAGTGATGGGACAGGTCAGGACGAGCAGTACTTC. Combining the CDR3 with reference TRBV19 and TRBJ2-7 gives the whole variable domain DGGITQSPKYLFRKEGQNVTLSCEQNLNHDAMYWYRQDPGQGLRLIYYSQIVNDFQKGDIAEGYSVSREKKESFPLTVTSAQKNPTAFYLCASSDGTGQDEQYFGPGTRLTVT.

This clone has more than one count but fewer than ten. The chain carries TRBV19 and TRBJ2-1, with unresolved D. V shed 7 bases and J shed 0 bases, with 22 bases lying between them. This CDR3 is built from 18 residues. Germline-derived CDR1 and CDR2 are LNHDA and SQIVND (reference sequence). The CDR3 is CASTPSYFSWSSYNEQFF. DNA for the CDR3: TGTGCCAGTACTCCCTCTTACTTTAGCTGGAGCTCCTACAATGAGCAGTTCTTC.

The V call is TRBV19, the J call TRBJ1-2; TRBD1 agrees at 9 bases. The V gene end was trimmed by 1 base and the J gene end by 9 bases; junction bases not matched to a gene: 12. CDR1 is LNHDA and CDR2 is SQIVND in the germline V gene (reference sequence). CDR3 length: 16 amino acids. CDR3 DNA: TGTGCCAGTAGTATAGCTAATCCGGGACAGGGAGGCAGCTACACCTTC. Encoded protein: CASSIANPGQGGSYTF.

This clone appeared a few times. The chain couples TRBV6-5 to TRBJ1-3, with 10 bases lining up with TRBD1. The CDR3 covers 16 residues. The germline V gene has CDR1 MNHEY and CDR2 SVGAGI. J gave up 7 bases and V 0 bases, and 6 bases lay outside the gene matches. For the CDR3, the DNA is TGTGCCAGCAGTTACTCAAGCCCGGACAGGGGGAACACCATATATTTT. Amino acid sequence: CASSYSSPDRGNTIYF.

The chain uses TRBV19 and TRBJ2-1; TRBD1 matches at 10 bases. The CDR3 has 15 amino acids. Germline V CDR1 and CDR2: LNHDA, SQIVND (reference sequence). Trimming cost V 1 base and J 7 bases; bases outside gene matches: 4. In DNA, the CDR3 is TGTGCCAGTAGTATAGGACAGGGGGCGCGAAATGAGCAGTTCTTC. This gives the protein CASSIGQGARNEQFF.

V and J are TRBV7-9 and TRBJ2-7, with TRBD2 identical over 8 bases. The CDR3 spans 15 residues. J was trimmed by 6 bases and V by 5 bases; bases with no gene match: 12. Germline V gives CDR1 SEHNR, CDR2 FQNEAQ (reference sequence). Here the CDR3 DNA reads TGTGCCAGCAGCCCATCTGCGGGGGGCTTCGGCGAGCAGTACTTC. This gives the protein CASSPSAGGFGEQYF.

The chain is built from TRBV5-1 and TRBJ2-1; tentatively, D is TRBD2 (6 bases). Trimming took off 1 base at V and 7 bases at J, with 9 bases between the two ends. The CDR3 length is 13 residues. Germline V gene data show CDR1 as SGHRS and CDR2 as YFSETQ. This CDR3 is CASSLLALNEQFF. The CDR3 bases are TGCGCCAGCAGCTTGCTAGCGCTAAATGAGCAGTTCTTC. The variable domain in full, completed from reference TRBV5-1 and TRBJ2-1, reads KAGVTQTPRYLIKTRGQQVTLSCSPISGHRSVSWYQQTPGQGLQFLFEYFSETQRNKGNFPGRFSGRQFSNSRSEMNVSTLELGDSALYLCASSLLALNEQFFGPGTRLTVL.

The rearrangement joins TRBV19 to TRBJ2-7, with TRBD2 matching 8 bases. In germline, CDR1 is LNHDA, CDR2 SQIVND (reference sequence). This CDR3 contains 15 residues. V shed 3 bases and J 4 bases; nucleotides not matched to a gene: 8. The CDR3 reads CASSIKAGDRYEQYF. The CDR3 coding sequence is TGTGCCAGTAGTATTAAAGCGGGAGATCGGTACGAGCAGTACTTC.

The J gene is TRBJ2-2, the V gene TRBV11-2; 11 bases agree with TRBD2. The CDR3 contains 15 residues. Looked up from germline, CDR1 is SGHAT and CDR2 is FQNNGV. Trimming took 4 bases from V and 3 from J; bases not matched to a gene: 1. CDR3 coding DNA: TGTGCCAGCAGCTGGACTAGCGGGTACACCGGGGAGCTGTTTTTT. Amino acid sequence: CASSWTSGYTGELFF.

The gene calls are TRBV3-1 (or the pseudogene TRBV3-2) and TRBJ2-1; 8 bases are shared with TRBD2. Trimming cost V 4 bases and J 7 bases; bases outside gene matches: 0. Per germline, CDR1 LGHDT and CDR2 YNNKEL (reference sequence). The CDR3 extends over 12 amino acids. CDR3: CASSPGGNEQFF. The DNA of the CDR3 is TGTGCCAGCAGCCCGGGGGGGAATGAGCAGTTCTTC.

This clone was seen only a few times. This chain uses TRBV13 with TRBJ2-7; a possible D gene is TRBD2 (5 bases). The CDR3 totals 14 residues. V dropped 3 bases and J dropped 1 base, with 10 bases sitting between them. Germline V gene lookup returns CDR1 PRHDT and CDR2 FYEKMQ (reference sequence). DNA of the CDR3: TGTGCCAGCAGCTTTTCGGGGTCGTCCTACGAGCAGTACTTC. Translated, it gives CASSFSGSSYEQYF.

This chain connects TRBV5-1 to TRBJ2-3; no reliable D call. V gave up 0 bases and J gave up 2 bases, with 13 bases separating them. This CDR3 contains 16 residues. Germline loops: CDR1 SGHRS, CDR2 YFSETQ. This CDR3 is CASSLATELNTDTQYF. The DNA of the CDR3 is TGCGCCAGCAGCTTGGCAACGGAGTTAAACACAGATACGCAGTATTTT. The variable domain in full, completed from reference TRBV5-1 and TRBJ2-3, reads KAGVTQTPRYLIKTRGQQVTLSCSPISGHRSVSWYQQTPGQGLQFLFEYFSETQRNKGNFPGRFSGRQFSNSRSEMNVSTLELGDSALYLCASSLATELNTDTQYFGPGTRLTVL.

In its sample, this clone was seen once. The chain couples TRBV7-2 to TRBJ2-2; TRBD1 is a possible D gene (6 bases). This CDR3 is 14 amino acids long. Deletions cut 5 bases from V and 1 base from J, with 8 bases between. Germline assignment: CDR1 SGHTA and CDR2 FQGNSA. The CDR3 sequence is CASSPTGNTGELFF. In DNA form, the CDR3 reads TGTGCCAGCAGCCCGACAGGGAACACCGGGGAGCTGTTTTTT.

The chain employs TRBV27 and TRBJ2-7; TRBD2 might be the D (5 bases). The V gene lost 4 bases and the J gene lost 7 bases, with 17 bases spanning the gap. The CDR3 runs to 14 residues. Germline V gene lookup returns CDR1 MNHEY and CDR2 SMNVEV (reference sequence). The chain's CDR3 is CASSSRTASGEQYF. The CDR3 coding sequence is TGTGCCAGCAGTTCCCGGACGGCGTCGGGGGAGCAGTACTTC.

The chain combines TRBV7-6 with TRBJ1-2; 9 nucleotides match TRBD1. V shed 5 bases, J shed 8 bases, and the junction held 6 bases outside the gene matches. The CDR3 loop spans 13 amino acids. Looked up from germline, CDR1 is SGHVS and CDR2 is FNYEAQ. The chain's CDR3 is CASSTRQGDGYTF. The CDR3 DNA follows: TGTGCCAGCAGCACCCGACAGGGGGACGGCTACACCTTC.

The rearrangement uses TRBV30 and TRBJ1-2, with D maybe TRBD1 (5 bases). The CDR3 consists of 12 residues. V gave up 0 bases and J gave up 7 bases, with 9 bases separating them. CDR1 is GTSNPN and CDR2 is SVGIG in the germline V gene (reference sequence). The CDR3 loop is CAWSVSQGGYTF. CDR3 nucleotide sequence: TGTGCCTGGAGTGTAAGCCAGGGTGGCTACACCTTC.

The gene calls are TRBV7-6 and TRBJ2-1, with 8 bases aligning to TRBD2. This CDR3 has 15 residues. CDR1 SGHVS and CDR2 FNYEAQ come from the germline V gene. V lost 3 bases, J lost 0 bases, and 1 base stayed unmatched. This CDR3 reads CASSFSGASYNEQFF. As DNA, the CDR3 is TGTGCCAGCAGCTTTAGCGGGGCCTCCTACAATGAGCAGTTCTTC.

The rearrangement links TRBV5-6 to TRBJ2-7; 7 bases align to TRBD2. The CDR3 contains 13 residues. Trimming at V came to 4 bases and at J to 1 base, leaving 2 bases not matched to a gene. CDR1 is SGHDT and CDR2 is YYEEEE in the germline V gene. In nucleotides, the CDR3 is TGTGCCAGCAGCCCGGGACTATCCTACGAGCAGTACTTC. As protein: CASSPGLSYEQYF. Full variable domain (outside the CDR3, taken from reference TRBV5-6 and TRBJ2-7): DAGVTQSPTHLIKTRGQQVTLRCSPKSGHDTVSWYQQALGQGPQFIFQYYEEEERQRGNFPDRFSGHQFPNYSSELNVNALLLGDSALYLCASSPGLSYEQYFGPGTRLTVT.

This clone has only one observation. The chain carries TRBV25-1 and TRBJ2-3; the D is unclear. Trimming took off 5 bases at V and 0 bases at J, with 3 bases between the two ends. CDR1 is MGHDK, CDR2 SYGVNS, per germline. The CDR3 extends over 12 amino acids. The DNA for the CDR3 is TGTGCCAGCAGTCTTAGCACAGATACGCAGTATTTT. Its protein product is CASSLSTDTQYF.

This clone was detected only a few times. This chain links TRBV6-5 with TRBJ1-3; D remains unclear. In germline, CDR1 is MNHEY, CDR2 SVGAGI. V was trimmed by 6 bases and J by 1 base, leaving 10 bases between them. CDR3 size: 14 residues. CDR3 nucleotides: TGTGCCAGCAGCCGGGATGAATCTGGAAACACCATATATTTT. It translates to CASSRDESGNTIYF.